Reported below is one TCR beta chain. These data belong to a study of technical replicates of blood from a few donors. Clones were sequenced by immunoSEQ multiplex PCR, and TCRdb holds only the in-frame ones, with some missing. The sample has approximately 76,000 clones, roughly 90% seen once. This TCR came from a human donor in good health. The sample taken for sequencing was T cells isolated from PBMCs.

Written as DNA, the CDR3 is TGTGCCAGCAGCGCTGACAGATTCTACACCTTC. It translates to CASSADRFYTF. The rearrangement joins TRBV5-4 to TRBJ1-2, with a tentative D call TRBD1 (5 bases). Germline V gives CDR1 SGHNT, CDR2 YYREEE (reference sequence). The CDR3 contains 11 residues. Trimming stripped 4 bases from V and 10 bases from J, with 11 bases between.